This record covers a single T cell receptor beta chain. Its antigen is unknown. Other DNA variants within this sample encode the same CDR3. This sample was included in a study of shared clonotypes between healthy human individuals. Study-wide background: A donor's plate count was three for CD4 naive and three for CD4 memory; CD8 naive had two and CD8 memory one. Broader study findings: Non-shared clonotypes displayed generation probabilities falling below those of clonotypes present in all four donors.

The authors loaded about 200 ng DNA, 27,000 or so T cell genomes, into sorted-subset replicate PCRs. Repertoires were generated with immunoSEQ multiplex PCR, while TCRdb's copy carries only in-frame clones and drops some. The sample carries about 2 million clones, about 94% recorded once. It was CD45RO-negative cells, positively selected for CCR7, that made up naive CD8 cells, with terminally differentiated effector memory CD45RA+ cells excluded. The sequenced material came from naive CD8+ T cells sorted from blood. This TCR was sampled from a man aged 18 to 30 in good health.

The CDR3 nucleotides read TGTGCCAGCAGTTTGGGAGGGCCGAATCAGCCCCAGCATTTT. This translates into CASSLGGPNQPQHF. The chain combines TRBV27 with TRBJ1-5; D is unclear. Germline V gene lookup returns CDR1 MNHEY and CDR2 SMNVEV (reference sequence). The CDR3 sequence is 14 residues long. V dropped 3 bases and J dropped 4 bases, with 10 bases sitting between them.